This entry lists 31 T cell receptor beta chains sequenced from one sample in a study of shared clonotypes between healthy human individuals. Naive CD8 cells were CD45RO-negative, positively selected for CCR7, excluding terminally differentiated effector memory CD45RA+ cells. The table came from immunoSEQ multiplex PCR; TCRdb's copy has only in-frame clones and leaves some out. The sample includes about 2,100,000 clones, more than 85% seen only once; the top ten take under 2%. Input material: naive CD8+ T cells from PBMCs. These receptors all come from a man aged 18 to 29 in good health. Some clones in this sample may be carry-over from other donors' samples.

The V gene is TRBV21-1, the J gene TRBJ1-5. TRBV21-1 is tagged as a pseudogene. CDR3 size: 16 residues. CDR3 in amino acids: CASSKRAELSNQPQHF. CDR3 bases: TGTGCCAGCAGCAAAAGGGCAGAACTTAGCAATCAGCCCCAGCATTTT.

This clone was picked up one time. In the same sample, other DNA sequences code for this CDR3. The gene calls are TRBV9 and TRBJ1-2; D not certain. CDR3 size: 14 residues. V lost 0 bases to trimming and J lost 0 bases, with 6 bases between them. Germline V gene lookup returns CDR1 SGDLS and CDR2 YYNGEE. The CDR3 region has the DNA TGTGCCAGCAGCGTAGGCGGAGCTAACTATGGCTACACCTTC. Its protein product is CASSVGGANYGYTF.

This clone was seen only once. V is TRBV7-9 and J is TRBJ2-1; D possibly corresponds to TRBD1 (6 bases). Per the germline V gene, CDR1 is SEHNR and CDR2 is FQNEAQ (reference sequence). The CDR3 is 15 residues long. V was trimmed by 8 bases and J by 0 bases, leaving 14 bases between them. In DNA, the CDR3 is TGTGCCAGCGAGTTGAGGGGGACCTCCTACAATGAGCAGTTCTTC. Amino acid sequence: CASELRGTSYNEQFF.

The chain carries TRBV28 and TRBJ2-5; TRBD1 matches 8 bases. Germline V CDR1 and CDR2: MDHEN, SYDVKM. The V gene end was trimmed by 5 bases and the J gene end by 5 bases; junction bases not matched to a gene: 13. This CDR3 is 16 amino acids long. In nucleotides, the CDR3 is TGTGCCAGCAGTCCCCACACCAGGGACAGGATGGAGACCCAGTACTTC. Protein: CASSPHTRDRMETQYF.

The gene calls are TRBV9 and TRBJ2-3, with a weak D call TRBD2 (6 bases). With 4 bases removed from V and 4 bases from J, the gap between germline ends came to 10 bases. CDR1 is SGDLS, CDR2 YYNGEE, per germline. This CDR3 contains 13 residues. CDR3 loop: CASSRGTADTQYF. DNA for the CDR3: TGTGCCAGCAGCCGGGGGACGGCAGATACGCAGTATTTT. Supplemented by reference TRBV9 and TRBJ2-3, the full variable domain reads DSGVTQTPKHLITATGQRVTLRCSPRSGDLSVYWYQQSLDQGLQFLIQYYNGEERAKGNILERFSAQQFPDLHSELNLSSLELGDSALYFCASSRGTADTQYFGPGTRLTVL.

The rearrangement links TRBV4-1 to TRBJ2-1, with 13 bases that match TRBD2. Unmatched junction bases numbered 8, after V lost 4 bases and J lost 8 bases. CDR1 is MGHRA and CDR2 is YSYEKL in the germline V gene. The CDR3 extends over 16 amino acids. The CDR3 loop is CASSRGTSGMLDEQFF. The DNA for the CDR3 is TGCGCCAGCAGCCGAGGGACTAGCGGGATGTTGGATGAGCAGTTCTTC.

This clone appeared a single time. This chain links TRBV6-6 with TRBJ2-1; TRBD2 might be the D (8 bases). The CDR3 is made up of 15 amino acids. Germline V gives CDR1 MNHNY, CDR2 SVGAGI (reference sequence). The V end was cut by 6 bases, the J end by 6 bases, with 18 bases between. The CDR3 coding sequence is TGTGCCAGCAGCAGGGGGGGCGGGAGGAGCAATGAGCAGTTCTTC. Translation: CASSRGGGRSNEQFF.

This chain links TRBV19 with TRBJ1-2; D is perhaps TRBD1 (5 bases). Trimming stripped 2 bases from V and 4 bases from J, with 8 bases between. The V gene's germline CDR1 is LNHDA and CDR2 SQIVND (reference sequence). The CDR3 sequence is 13 residues long. The CDR3 nucleotides are TGTGCCAGTAGTATAAAGGGACCCTATGGCTACACCTTC. Its protein is CASSIKGPYGYTF.

The chain has TRBV7-9 and TRBJ1-1, with D uncertain. The germline CDR1 and CDR2 sequences are SEHNR and FQNEAQ (reference sequence). Between the trimmed V and J ends, which lost 5 bases and 2 bases, there was a span of 9 bases. The CDR3 is 13 amino acids. The CDR3 is CASSEGTNTEAFF. The CDR3 DNA is TGTGCCAGCAGCGAGGGCACAAACACTGAAGCTTTCTTT.

The V and J genes are TRBV28 and TRBJ2-1, with D perhaps TRBD1 (5 bases). Germline V gene data show CDR1 as MDHEN and CDR2 as SYDVKM. Trimming removed 2 bases at V and 9 bases at J, with 14 bases between. This CDR3 has 14 residues. Written as DNA, the CDR3 is TGTGCCAGCAGTTTAGGCATCCCTGGGGCTGAGCAGTTCTTC. This gives the protein CASSLGIPGAEQFF. Full variable domain (outside the CDR3, taken from reference TRBV28 and TRBJ2-1): DVKVTQSSRYLVKRTGEKVFLECVQDMDHENMFWYRQDPGLGLRLIYFSYDVKMKEKGDIPEGYSVSREKKERFSLILESASTNQTSMYLCASSLGIPGAEQFFGPGTRLTVL.

This clone was detected only a few times. Other DNA sequences within the sample encode an identical CDR3. The rearrangement joins TRBV2 to TRBJ1-5; D gene ambiguous. This CDR3 region has 12 residues. V was cut by 6 bases and J by 1 base, with 4 bases left in between. Germline CDR1 reads SNHLY; CDR2 reads FYNNEI. For the CDR3, the DNA is TGTGCCAGCAGGGCAAGCAATCAGCCCCAGCATTTT. This sequence encodes CASRASNQPQHF. The full variable domain, its missing parts supplied by reference TRBV2 and TRBJ1-5, is EPEVTQTPSHQVTQMGQEVILRCVPISNHLYFYWYRQILGQKVEFLVSFYNNEISEKSEIFDDQFSVERPDGSNFTLKIRSTKLEDSAMYFCASRASNQPQHFGDGTRLSIL.

V gene TRBV4-1 combines with J gene TRBJ2-1; TRBD2 aligns across 10 bases. The CDR3 runs to 14 residues. After removal of 6 bases from V and 6 bases from J, the junction contained 5 bases not matched to a gene. The V gene's germline CDR1 is MGHRA and CDR2 YSYEKL. The CDR3 DNA is TGCGCCAGCAGTAAGCGGGAGGGTGGCAATGAGCAGTTCTTC. Its protein product is CASSKREGGNEQFF.

The chain joins TRBV11-2 to TRBJ1-4; D perhaps matches TRBD1 (5 bases). Trimming shortened V by 2 bases and J by 8 bases, and 18 bases separated the two germline ends. The CDR3 sequence is 16 residues long. Germline assignment: CDR1 SGHAT and CDR2 FQNNGV. CDR3 in DNA: TGTGCCAGCAGCTTACCTCGGACACTACGTCAAGAAAAACTGTTTTTT. Translated: CASSLPRTLRQEKLFF.

This chain joins TRBV6-5 and TRBJ1-1; 9 bases match TRBD1. CDR3 size: 14 residues. V was pared by 6 bases and J by 4 bases, with 6 bases of the junction left unmatched. Looked up from germline, CDR1 is MNHEY and CDR2 is SVGAGI. The CDR3: CASSTGGATTEAFF. In DNA, the CDR3 is TGTGCCAGCAGCACAGGGGGCGCAACCACTGAAGCTTTCTTT.

As for this clone: The same CDR3 is also encoded by other DNA sequences in this sample. The chain employs TRBV5-6 and TRBJ2-6, with no clear D. This CDR3 has 14 residues. In germline, CDR1 is SGHDT, CDR2 YYEEEE. V lost 1 base to trimming and J lost 0 bases, with 2 bases between them. The CDR3 reads CASSLSSGANVLTF. The CDR3 coding sequence is TGTGCCAGCAGCTTGAGCTCTGGGGCCAACGTCCTGACTTTC.

V is TRBV27 and J is TRBJ2-7; either TRBD1 or TRBD2 may supply D (5 bases each). The germline V gene has CDR1 MNHEY and CDR2 SMNVEV (reference sequence). The CDR3 has 14 residues. V lost 5 bases and J lost 4, with 15 bases in between. The CDR3 is CASSARDGVYEQYF. In DNA form, the CDR3 reads TGTGCCAGCAGTGCCCGGGACGGAGTTTACGAGCAGTACTTC.

This chain connects TRBV11-2 to TRBJ2-7; D uncertain. Looked up from germline, CDR1 is SGHAT and CDR2 is FQNNGV. V dropped 0 bases and J dropped 5 bases, with 5 bases sitting between them. The CDR3 extends over 12 amino acids. CDR3 in DNA: TGTGCCAGCAGCTTAGACATCAACGAGCAGTACTTC. It encodes CASSLDINEQYF.

The chain carries TRBV11-3 and TRBJ2-1, with 7 bases matching TRBD1. Looked up from germline, CDR1 is SGHNT and CDR2 is YENEEA. V lost 3 bases, J lost 0 bases, and 2 bases stayed unmatched. This CDR3 is 15 amino acids long. DNA of the CDR3: TGTGCCAGCAGCTTCCGGGACAGCTCCTACAATGAGCAGTTCTTC. The encoded protein is CASSFRDSSYNEQFF.

The chain couples TRBV27 to TRBJ2-6; TRBD2 matches at 12 bases. After removal of 3 bases from V and 0 bases from J, the junction contained 3 bases not matched to a gene. CDR1 and CDR2 from the germline V gene are MNHEY and SMNVEV (reference sequence). The CDR3 has 18 amino acids. The CDR3 DNA follows: TGTGCCAGCAGTTTCAGACTAGCGGGGGTCTCTGGGGCCAACGTCCTGACTTTC. Protein product: CASSFRLAGVSGANVLTF.

The chain employs TRBV28 and TRBJ2-7, with 8 bases lining up with TRBD1. With V trimmed by 6 bases and J by 4 bases, 2 bases remained unmatched. This CDR3 has 12 amino acids. The germline CDR1 and CDR2 sequences are MDHEN and SYDVKM. The CDR3 reads CASSNRGYEQYF. The CDR3 DNA sequence: TGTGCCAGCAGCAACAGGGGGTACGAGCAGTACTTC.

The chain combines TRBV4-1 with TRBJ1-2; no clear D gene. CDR1 and CDR2 (germline): MGHRA, YSYEKL. The CDR3 extends over 15 amino acids. V shed 3 bases and J shed 2 bases, with 13 bases lying between them. This CDR3 is CASSQTTSQNYGYTF. The DNA of the CDR3 is TGCGCCAGCAGCCAGACAACCTCTCAAAACTATGGCTACACCTTC.

The chain uses TRBV15 and TRBJ2-2; possibly TRBD2 for D (6 bases). The CDR3 consists of 13 residues. Germline V gene sequence: CDR1 LNHNV, CDR2 YYDKDF (reference sequence). Trimming cost V 3 bases and J 6 bases, with 8 bases left between them. The chain's CDR3 is CATSSGGAGELFF. The CDR3 coding sequence is TGTGCCACCAGCAGCGGGGGTGCCGGGGAGCTGTTTTTT.

Comment on this clone: Other DNA variants within this sample encode the same CDR3. V is TRBV7-9 and J is TRBJ2-7; TRBD2 matches 9 bases. The V and J ends lost 4 bases and 4 bases, in that order; junction bases with no gene match: 5. The germline gives CDR1 SEHNR, CDR2 FQNEAQ (reference sequence). This CDR3 is built from 14 residues. DNA for the CDR3: TGTGCCAGCAGCTCTGCGGGGGGGACATACGAGCAGTACTTC. Protein sequence: CASSSAGGTYEQYF. The variable domain in full, with the rest retrieved from reference TRBV7-9 and TRBJ2-7, is DTGVSQNPRHKITKRGQNVTFRCDPISEHNRLYWYRQTLGQGPEFLTYFQNEAQLEKSRLLSDRFSAERPKGSFSTLEIQRTEQGDSAMYLCASSSAGGTYEQYFGPGTRLTVT.

The chain has TRBV27 and TRBJ2-1, with 11 bases fitting TRBD2. Germline V gives CDR1 MNHEY, CDR2 SMNVEV (reference sequence). This CDR3 has 15 amino acids. V trimming: 6 bases; J trimming: 7 bases; junction bases outside the gene matches: 8. In nucleotides, the CDR3 is TGTGCCAGCAGGCCACTAGCGGGAGTAACAAATGAGCAGTTCTTC. It specifies CASRPLAGVTNEQFF.

This chain joins TRBV6-1 and TRBJ2-1; D unclear. This CDR3 has 14 residues. Germline V CDR1 and CDR2: MNHNS, SASEGT. V lost 6 bases and J 9 bases, leaving 18 bases between the germline ends. The CDR3 loop is CASRPGPLDREQFF. The CDR3 nucleotides read TGTGCCAGCAGGCCCGGGCCCCTAGACCGTGAGCAGTTCTTC.

This chain connects TRBV2 to TRBJ1-5; a possible D gene is TRBD1 (5 bases). V lost 6 bases to trimming and J lost 1 base, with 13 bases between them. The germline CDR1 and CDR2 sequences are SNHLY and FYNNEI. The CDR3 contains 15 residues. Here the CDR3 reads CASRDRDFSNQPQHF. CDR3 DNA sequence: TGTGCCAGCAGGGACCGGGACTTCAGCAATCAGCCCCAGCATTTT.

This chain links TRBV6-6 with TRBJ2-7; D is unclear. The germline CDR1 and CDR2 sequences are MNHNY and SVGAGI (reference sequence). The CDR3 is 15 residues long. The V gene lost 7 bases and the J gene lost 2 bases, with 18 bases spanning the gap. CDR3 loop: CASISDAGVPYEQYF. DNA for the CDR3: TGTGCCAGCATTTCCGACGCCGGCGTCCCCTACGAGCAGTACTTC.

This rearrangement joins TRBV19 to TRBJ2-5; D not certain. Germline lookup yields CDR1 LNHDA and CDR2 SQIVND (reference sequence). V dropped 3 bases and J dropped 6 bases, with 11 bases sitting between them. This CDR3 is built from 13 residues. CDR3 residues: CASSMFHLKTQYF. In DNA form, the CDR3 reads TGTGCCAGTAGTATGTTCCACCTAAAGACCCAGTACTTC.

In this sample, this clone turned up once. The same CDR3 is also encoded by other DNA sequences in this sample. The V and J genes are TRBV19 and TRBJ2-1, with a tentative D call TRBD2 (6 bases). Trimming stripped 3 bases from V and 0 bases from J, with 9 bases between. Germline V gene lookup returns CDR1 LNHDA and CDR2 SQIVND (reference sequence). CDR3 size: 15 residues. The CDR3 reads CASSISGSSYNEQFF. Written as DNA, the CDR3 is TGTGCCAGTAGTATCTCCGGGAGCTCCTACAATGAGCAGTTCTTC.

The V and J genes are TRBV7-3 and TRBJ2-1, with 8 bases that match TRBD2. This CDR3 is built from 15 residues. Germline V CDR1 and CDR2: SGHTA, FQGTGA. Trimming cost V 2 bases and J 7 bases; bases outside gene matches: 7. For the CDR3, the DNA is TGTGCCAGCAGCTTAGCGGGAGGTGTGGTTAATGAGCAGTTCTTC. Its protein product is CASSLAGGVVNEQFF.

The chain links TRBV29-1 to TRBJ2-7, with 8 nucleotides matching TRBD1. Germline trimming cut 7 bases from V and 6 bases from J; bases unmatched to any gene: 11. Germline-derived CDR1 and CDR2 are SQVTM and ANQGSEA. There are 13 residues in the CDR3. The CDR3 is CSAGTGSAFEQYF. CDR3 in DNA: TGCAGCGCCGGGACAGGATCAGCGTTCGAGCAGTACTTC.